The 23 T cell receptor beta chains below were found in one sample sequenced in a study of blood T cell repertoires in COVID-19. TCRdb's table, derived via immunoSEQ multiplex PCR, lists solely in-frame clones and lacks some. Of 36,000 or so clones in the sample, 90% were seen once. Sequenced sample: peripheral blood. The receptors shown here come from a human donor in a cohort sampled during active COVID-19.

V is TRBV28 and J is TRBJ2-7, with D perhaps matching TRBD2 (6 bases). Trimming took 2 bases from V and 6 from J, leaving 14 bases between them. Per germline, CDR1 MDHEN and CDR2 SYDVKM. The CDR3 has 14 amino acids. CDR3 nucleotide sequence: TGTGCCAGCAGTTTACGGGGAGGAGCGGGCGAGCAGTACTTC. Protein product: CASSLRGGAGEQYF. Looking up the rest from reference TRBV28 and TRBJ2-7 gives the full variable domain: DVKVTQSSRYLVKRTGEKVFLECVQDMDHENMFWYRQDPGLGLRLIYFSYDVKMKEKGDIPEGYSVSREKKERFSLILESASTNQTSMYLCASSLRGGAGEQYFGPGTRLTVT.

This clone turned up a few times. This chain joins TRBV18 and TRBJ2-2; unclear D gene. V was shortened by 1 base and J by 2 bases, with 8 bases between the two germline ends. Looked up from germline, CDR1 is KGHSH and CDR2 is LQKENI. The CDR3 consists of 15 residues. CDR3 DNA: TGTGCCAGCTCACCACGAGAATCAAACACCGGGGAGCTGTTTTTT. Protein product: CASSPRESNTGELFF.

V gene TRBV28 combines with J gene TRBJ2-7; D is perhaps TRBD1 (6 bases). Germline V CDR1 and CDR2: MDHEN, SYDVKM. The CDR3 extends over 15 amino acids. V lost 3 bases, J lost 1 base, and 13 bases lay in between. CDR3 region: CASSFEGGLSYEQYF. As DNA, the CDR3 is TGTGCCAGCAGTTTCGAAGGGGGTCTTTCCTACGAGCAGTACTTC.

This rearrangement joins TRBV4-3 to TRBJ1-6; no firm D call. This CDR3 spans 18 amino acids. The germline V gene encodes CDR1 LGHNA and CDR2 YSLEER. V dropped 4 bases and J dropped 2 bases, with 18 bases sitting between them. CDR3: CASSPDPPGMTYNSPLHF. In DNA form, the CDR3 reads TGCGCCAGCAGCCCTGACCCCCCAGGCATGACCTATAATTCACCCCTCCACTTT.

The gene calls are TRBV7-3 and TRBJ2-1; 12 bases align to TRBD2. After removal of 3 bases from V and 8 bases from J, the junction contained 5 bases not matched to a gene. CDR3 size: 15 residues. Germline values: CDR1 SGHTA, CDR2 FQGTGA. The DNA for the CDR3 is TGTGCCAGCAGCTTCCGACTAGCGGGAGTCGATGAGCAGTTCTTC. Translating it yields CASSFRLAGVDEQFF.

The rearrangement uses TRBV4-1 and TRBJ2-1; the match to TRBD2 covers 7 bases. The CDR3 runs to 17 residues. CDR1 and CDR2 (germline): MGHRA, YSYEKL. V trimming: 0 bases; J trimming: 0 bases; junction bases outside the gene matches: 5. The chain's CDR3 is CASSQDPGGSSYNEQFF. The DNA of the CDR3 is TGCGCCAGCAGCCAAGATCCGGGCGGGAGCTCCTACAATGAGCAGTTCTTC.

V is TRBV9 and J is TRBJ1-2, with 11 bases aligning to TRBD1. Germline lookup yields CDR1 SGDLS and CDR2 YYNGEE. Trimming cost V 2 bases and J 4 bases; bases outside gene matches: 4. The CDR3 runs 15 residues. CDR3 nucleotides: TGTGCCAGCAGCGTCGGGGGGACAGGGGGCTATGGCTACACCTTC. It encodes CASSVGGTGGYGYTF.

V is TRBV28 and J is TRBJ2-7; 10 nucleotides line up with TRBD1. The CDR3 runs to 14 residues. J was trimmed by 6 bases and V by 6 bases; bases with no gene match: 8. Germline V gene data show CDR1 as MDHEN and CDR2 as SYDVKM. The CDR3 coding sequence is TGTGCCAGCAGCAGACAGGGGGCGCGACGCGAGCAGTACTTC. Its protein is CASSRQGARREQYF.

The chain couples TRBV5-1 to TRBJ1-4, with a possible D match to TRBD1 (6 bases). Germline V CDR1 and CDR2: SGHRS, YFSETQ. Trimming pared 3 bases from V and 2 bases from J, leaving 11 bases between. The CDR3 is 15 residues long. The CDR3 DNA is TGCGCCAGCAGCTCAGGGAGGGGGACTAATGAAAAACTGTTTTTT. It translates to CASSSGRGTNEKLFF.

This clone showed up just once. The rearrangement uses TRBV27 and TRBJ1-2, with 10 positions matching TRBD1. CDR1 MNHEY and CDR2 SMNVEV come from the germline V gene (reference sequence). This CDR3 has 16 residues. V was pared by 5 bases and J by 8 bases, with 14 bases of the junction left unmatched. The CDR3 DNA sequence: TGTGCCAGCAGTACCGGACAGGGGGAAGCCTCTCACGGCTACACCTTC. Amino acids: CASSTGQGEASHGYTF.

This clone was seen just once. The chain links TRBV5-1 to TRBJ2-7, with 10 bases lining up with TRBD1. The CDR3 is 14 amino acids. V lost 6 bases and J lost 5; bases outside the gene matches: 8. CDR1 SGHRS and CDR2 YFSETQ come from the germline V gene. CDR3 loop: CASTRTGGFHEQYF. CDR3 bases: TGCGCCAGCACCCGGACAGGGGGATTCCACGAGCAGTACTTC.

J is TRBJ2-3 and V is TRBV19, with 10 bases that match TRBD2. Germline lookup yields CDR1 LNHDA and CDR2 SQIVND (reference sequence). J was trimmed by 2 bases and V by 9 bases; bases with no gene match: 8. The CDR3 consists of 15 residues. CDR3 in amino acids: CASRTSGYPTDTQYF. CDR3 nucleotide sequence: TGTGCCAGCCGGACTAGCGGATATCCCACAGATACGCAGTATTTT.

This chain links TRBV28 with TRBJ2-6, with TRBD1 identical over 8 bases. Germline values: CDR1 MDHEN, CDR2 SYDVKM. The CDR3 runs to 18 residues. V lost 6 bases, J lost 0 bases, and 10 bases stayed unmatched. The CDR3 DNA sequence: TGTGCCAGCAGCCCGGCCCAGGGGGCATACTCTGGGGCCAACGTCCTGACTTTC. It is translated as CASSPAQGAYSGANVLTF.

The genes are TRBV14 and TRBJ2-2; 11 nucleotides match TRBD2. Germline V gives CDR1 SGHDN, CDR2 FVKESK. With 2 bases clipped from V and 6 bases from J, the junction kept 11 bases outside the gene matches. CDR3 length: 18 residues. CDR3: CASSQTGLAAGWAGELFF. CDR3 sequence (DNA): TGTGCCAGCAGCCAAACGGGACTAGCGGCCGGGTGGGCCGGGGAGCTGTTTTTT.

As concerns this clone: A read error may produce the germline difference seen at one junction end. V and J are TRBV11-2 and TRBJ2-3; weak D call: TRBD1 (5 bases). The CDR3 runs to 15 residues. Germline lookup yields CDR1 SGHAT and CDR2 FQNNGV. This CDR3 reads CASSSEGVSTNTQYF. DNA for the CDR3: TGTGCCAGCAGCTCCGAAGGGGTGAGCACAAATACGCAGTATTTT.

This chain uses TRBV7-9 with TRBJ2-5; a weak D match, TRBD1 (6 bases). Germline CDR1 is SEHNR and CDR2 is FQNEAQ (reference sequence). V was pared by 2 bases and J by 5 bases, with 12 bases between. The CDR3 sequence is 14 residues long. CDR3 residues: CASSLNLGGETQYF. The CDR3 DNA sequence: TGTGCCAGCAGCTTAAACCTAGGGGGTGAGACCCAGTACTTC.

The count of this clone is one. The chain employs TRBV30 and TRBJ1-4, with TRBD1 identical over 10 bases. The CDR3 loop spans 16 amino acids. Germline V gene lookup returns CDR1 GTSNPN and CDR2 SVGIG (reference sequence). V lost 1 base to trimming and J lost 5 bases; unmatched junction nucleotides: 7. The CDR3 reads CAWSAGTGVTNEKLFF. The CDR3 nucleotides read TGTGCCTGGAGTGCCGGGACAGGGGTTACCAATGAAAAACTGTTTTTT.

This rearrangement joins TRBV6-5 to TRBJ2-3; 11 nucleotides match TRBD2. Germline CDR1 reads MNHEY; CDR2 reads SVGAGI. V was clipped by 8 bases and J by 6 bases; unmatched bases: 7. This CDR3 is 14 amino acids long. CDR3 in amino acids: CASRHGTSGDTQYF. CDR3 bases: TGTGCCAGCCGGCACGGGACTAGCGGTGATACGCAGTATTTT.

The CDR3 DNA reads as TGTGCCAGCAGCCCCGGGGCCTACGAGCAGTACTTC. This gives the protein CASSPGAYEQYF. The V call is TRBV11-2, the J call TRBJ2-7; a possible D gene is TRBD2 (5 bases). From germline, CDR1 is SGHAT and CDR2 FQNNGV. V was pared by 5 bases and J by 2 bases, with 7 bases between. CDR3 size: 12 residues.

This chain connects TRBV7-9 to TRBJ2-2; D possibly corresponds to TRBD1 (6 bases). This CDR3 region has 16 residues. V shed 5 bases and J shed 0 bases, with 13 bases lying between them. Germline V CDR1 and CDR2: SEHNR, FQNEAQ (reference sequence). The CDR3: CASSLPGVPNTGELFF. CDR3 DNA: TGTGCCAGCAGCCTCCCAGGGGTCCCGAACACCGGGGAGCTGTTTTTT.

This sequence joins TRBV6-5 and TRBJ1-2; D ambiguous. The germline gives CDR1 MNHEY, CDR2 SVGAGI. CDR3 length: 15 residues. V dropped 3 bases and J dropped 2 bases, with 13 bases sitting between them. CDR3 nucleotide sequence: TGTGCCAGCAGTTATCGGGATAAGGGAAACTATGGCTACACCTTC. Translated: CASSYRDKGNYGYTF.

The CDR3 here is CASRSPGELFF. CDR3 nucleotide sequence: TGTGCCAGCAGAAGCCCCGGGGAGCTGTTTTTT. The rearrangement links TRBV5-8 to TRBJ2-2; no clear D. V was clipped by 5 bases and J by 6 bases, with 5 bases between them. Germline V gives CDR1 SGHTS, CDR2 YDEGEE. This CDR3 has 11 amino acids.

V is TRBV5-1 and J is TRBJ1-4; D is perhaps TRBD1 (6 bases). The CDR3 consists of 15 residues. Germline assignment: CDR1 SGHRS and CDR2 YFSETQ. V lost 2 bases and J lost 8, with 16 bases in between. The CDR3: CASSFGNRAREKLFF. CDR3 nucleotides: TGCGCCAGCAGCTTCGGGAACAGGGCGCGGGAAAAACTGTTTTTT.